The 6 T cell receptor beta chains below come from one sample, sequenced in a study of response to subunit inactivated influenza vaccine. TCRdb used MiXCR to reprocess the RT-PCR reads, holding one entry per CDR3 protein. Of approximately 300,000 distinct CDR3 sequences in the sample, roughly 20% were seen once. The starting material was PBMCs from blood, obtained about 20 months after vaccination. Every receptor here comes from a man between 50 and 70 years old who received an inactivated influenza vaccine.

V and J are TRBV4-1 and TRBJ2-1, with TRBD2 matching over 10 bases. This CDR3 spans 17 amino acids. CDR1 MGHRA and CDR2 YSYEKL come from the germline V gene. Trimming removed 2 bases from V and 1 base from J; junction bases left unmatched: 5. DNA of the CDR3: TGCGCCAGCAGCCAATTTGATAGCGGGGGGTCCTACAATGAGCAGTTCTTC. This translates into CASSQFDSGGSYNEQFF.

The gene calls are TRBV9 and TRBJ2-1, with 7 bases fitting TRBD2. V lost 2 bases and J lost 3; bases outside the gene matches: 2. The length of the CDR3 is 14 residues. The germline gives CDR1 SGDLS, CDR2 YYNGEE. The CDR3 spells CASSVGRGYNEQFF. The CDR3 coding sequence is TGTGCCAGCAGCGTGGGGAGGGGCTACAATGAGCAGTTCTTC.

This clonotype was seen only a few times. V and J are TRBV14 and TRBJ1-2; D gene ambiguous. CDR1 is SGHDN and CDR2 is FVKESK in the germline V gene. This CDR3 is built from 14 residues. Trimming took off 3 bases at V and 7 bases at J, with 15 bases between the two ends. In DNA form, the CDR3 reads TGTGCCAGCAGCCAGGATAGTCAATGGCTTGGCTACACCTTC. It translates to CASSQDSQWLGYTF.

The chain's CDR3 is CSVPGEPNEKLFF. The CDR3, as DNA: TGCAGCGTGCCAGGGGAACCTAATGAAAAACTGTTTTTT. The chain joins TRBV29-1 to TRBJ1-4, with D maybe TRBD1 (6 bases). The V and J ends lost 6 bases and 3 bases respectively, with 11 bases between them. The CDR3 contains 13 residues. Looked up from germline, CDR1 is SQVTM and CDR2 is ANQGSEA.

This clonotype has more than one count but fewer than ten. The chain recombines TRBV15 with TRBJ1-1; no reliable D call. The germline V and J ends were trimmed by 0 bases and 5 bases, with 13 bases remaining between them. Germline CDR1 LNHNV, CDR2 YYDKDF (reference sequence). The CDR3 is made up of 15 amino acids. CDR3 nucleotides: TGTGCCACCAGCAGAGATCGGCGGGAGGTGACTGAAGCTTTCTTT. It translates to CATSRDRREVTEAFF.

The V gene is TRBV5-1, the J gene TRBJ2-2, with 13 bases fitting TRBD2. CDR1 is SGHRS, CDR2 YFSETQ, per germline. The trim removed 5 bases at V and 6 bases at J, leaving 13 bases unmatched. This CDR3 contains 18 residues. The CDR3 DNA reads TGCGCCAGCAGTCCGGGACTAGCGGGATCGGGGGCCGCCGGGGAGCTGTTTTTT. As protein: CASSPGLAGSGAAGELFF. Using reference TRBV5-1 and TRBJ2-2 for the parts outside the CDR3, the full variable domain is KAGVTQTPRYLIKTRGQQVTLSCSPISGHRSVSWYQQTPGQGLQFLFEYFSETQRNKGNFPGRFSGRQFSNSRSEMNVSTLELGDSALYLCASSPGLAGSGAAGELFFGEGSRLTVL.